The present T cell receptor beta chain was sequenced within a study of T-cell reconstitution after alpha-beta-depleted transplantation in children (dated by TCRdb to between 2015 and 2016). In terms of the full investigation: Using TCR repertoire profiling, the study followed T-cell immune reconstitution in a quantitative way in children after TCRalphabeta/CD19-depleted allogeneic hematopoietic cell transplantation.

Taken with the paper, the label for treatment or condition translates to: allogeneic hematopoietic cell transplantation with graft depleted of TCRalphabeta T cells and CD19 B cells. The children who served as transplant recipients had been given grafts of TCRalphabeta/CD19-depleted allogeneic hematopoietic cells. Reading from cysteine to phenylalanine, the CDR3 counts 12 amino acids. Only the CDR3 DNA is retained, 36 bases long and in frame from the first base. Sequences KGHSH (CDR1) and LQKENI (CDR2) are obtained from the germline V gene. V was cut back by 4 bases and J by 5 bases, leaving a gap of 8 bases between them. The library was produced with PCR. The sequencer listed for this sample is Illumina HiSeq 2500. TCR library preparation used molecular barcoding, with unique molecular identifiers applied to normalize quantification of the TCRbeta repertoire. The public reads were run again by TCRdb, first through fastp at Q25 and then through MiXCR, and only productive beta chains were kept. All rows with the same CDR3 protein become a single entry with the most common DNA and genes. In all, the sample holds about 310,000 distinct CDR3 sequences, and 20% to 30% of those were seen once. Roughly 9.7% of the sample lies in the top ten.

The paper as a whole reports these results and caveats: Apparently early alphabetaT-cell count recovery about two months after transplant reportedly relied on only several hundred rapidly expanded clones derived from non-depleted graft cells. The frequencies of hyperexpanded clones fell over the following months, and after one year, T-cell counts and TCRbeta diversity were mostly attributed to newly produced T cells. In some patients, the high TCRbeta diversity seen at day 60 was put down to recipient T cells and intrathymic progenitors that had survived conditioning.

This clonotype was found a few times. This clone's antigen is unknown. No quality values exist for individual bases; no much larger clone is one base distant. This clonotype was obtained from a male patient under 18 who had a stem cell transplant for acute lymphoblastic leukemia, so the T cells may come from the graft donor. The chain couples TRBV18 to TRBJ1-1, and TRBD1 may be the D gene, going by 5 matching bases. This specimen consisted of PBMCs, mostly from graft donor cells, obtained 180 days after TCRalphabeta/CD19-depleted stem cell transplant. In nucleotides, the sequence is TGTGCCAGCTCACAACACAGGACTGAAGCTTTCTTT. Its translation is CASSQHRTEAFF.